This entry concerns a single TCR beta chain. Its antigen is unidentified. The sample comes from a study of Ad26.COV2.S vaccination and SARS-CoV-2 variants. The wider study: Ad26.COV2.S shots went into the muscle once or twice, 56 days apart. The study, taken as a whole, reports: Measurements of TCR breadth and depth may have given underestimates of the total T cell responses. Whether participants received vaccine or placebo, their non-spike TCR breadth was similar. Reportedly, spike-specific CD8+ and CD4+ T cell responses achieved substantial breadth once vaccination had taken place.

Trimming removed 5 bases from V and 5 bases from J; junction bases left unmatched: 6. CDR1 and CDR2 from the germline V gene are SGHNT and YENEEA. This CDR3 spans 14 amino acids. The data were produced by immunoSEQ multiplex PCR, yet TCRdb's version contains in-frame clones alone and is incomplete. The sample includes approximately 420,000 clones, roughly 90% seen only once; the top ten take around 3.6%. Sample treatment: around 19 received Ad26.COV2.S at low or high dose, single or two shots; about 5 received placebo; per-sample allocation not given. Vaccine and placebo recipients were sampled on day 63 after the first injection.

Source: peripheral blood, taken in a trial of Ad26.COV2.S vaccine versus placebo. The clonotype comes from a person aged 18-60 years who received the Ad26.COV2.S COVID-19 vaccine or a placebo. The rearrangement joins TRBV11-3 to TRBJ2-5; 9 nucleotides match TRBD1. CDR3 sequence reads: CASSPGQGRETQYF. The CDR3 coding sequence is TGTGCCAGCAGCCCAGGACAGGGGAGGGAGACCCAGTACTTC.